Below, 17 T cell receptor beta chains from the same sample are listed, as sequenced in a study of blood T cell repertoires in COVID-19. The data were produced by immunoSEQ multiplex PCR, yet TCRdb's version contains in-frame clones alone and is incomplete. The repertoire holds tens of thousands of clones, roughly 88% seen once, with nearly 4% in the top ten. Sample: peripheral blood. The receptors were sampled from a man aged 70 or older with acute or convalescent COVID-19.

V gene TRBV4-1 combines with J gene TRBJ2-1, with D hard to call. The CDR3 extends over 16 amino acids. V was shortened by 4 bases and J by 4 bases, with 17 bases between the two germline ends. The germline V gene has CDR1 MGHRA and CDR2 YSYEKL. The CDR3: CASSPSVQARYNEQFF. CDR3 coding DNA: TGCGCCAGCAGCCCCTCCGTGCAGGCGAGATACAATGAGCAGTTCTTC.

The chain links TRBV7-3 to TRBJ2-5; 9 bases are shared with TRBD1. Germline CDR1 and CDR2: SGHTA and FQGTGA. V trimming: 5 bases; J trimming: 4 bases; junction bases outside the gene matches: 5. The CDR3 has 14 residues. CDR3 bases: TGTGCCAGCAGCCCGGGACAGGGTGGAGAGACCCAGTACTTC. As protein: CASSPGQGGETQYF.

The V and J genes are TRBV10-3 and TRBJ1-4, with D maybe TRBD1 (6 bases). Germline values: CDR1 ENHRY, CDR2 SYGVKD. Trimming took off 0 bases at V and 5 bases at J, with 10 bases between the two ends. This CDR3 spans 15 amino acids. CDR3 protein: CAISESTTGNEKLFF. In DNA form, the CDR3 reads TGTGCCATCAGTGAGTCGACCACAGGGAATGAAAAACTGTTTTTT.

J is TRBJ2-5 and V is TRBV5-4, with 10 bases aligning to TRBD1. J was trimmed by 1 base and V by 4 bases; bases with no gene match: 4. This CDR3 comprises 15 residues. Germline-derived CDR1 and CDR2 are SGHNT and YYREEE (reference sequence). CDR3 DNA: TGTGCCAGCAGCCCCCGGACAGGGGGCCAAGAGACCCAGTACTTC. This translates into CASSPRTGGQETQYF.

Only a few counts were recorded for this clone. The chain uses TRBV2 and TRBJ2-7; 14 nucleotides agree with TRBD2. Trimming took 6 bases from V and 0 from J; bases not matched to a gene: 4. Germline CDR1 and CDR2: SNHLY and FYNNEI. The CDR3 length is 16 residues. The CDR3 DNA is TGTGCCAGCAGCGGGACTAGCGGGGGTTTCTCCTACGAGCAGTACTTC. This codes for CASSGTSGGFSYEQYF. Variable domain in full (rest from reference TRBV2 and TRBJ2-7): EPEVTQTPSHQVTQMGQEVILRCVPISNHLYFYWYRQILGQKVEFLVSFYNNEISEKSEIFDDQFSVERPDGSNFTLKIRSTKLEDSAMYFCASSGTSGGFSYEQYFGPGTRLTVT.

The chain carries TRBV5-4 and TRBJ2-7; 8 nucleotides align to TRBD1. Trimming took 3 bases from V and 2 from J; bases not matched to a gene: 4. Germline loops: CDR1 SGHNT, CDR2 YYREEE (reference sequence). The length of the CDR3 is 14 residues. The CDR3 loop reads CASSSGQGPYEQYF. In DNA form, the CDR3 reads TGTGCCAGCAGCTCCGGACAGGGACCCTACGAGCAGTACTTC. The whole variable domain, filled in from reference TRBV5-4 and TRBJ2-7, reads ETGVTQSPTHLIKTRGQQVTLRCSSQSGHNTVSWYQQALGQGPQFIFQYYREEENGRGNFPPRFSGLQFPNYSSELNVNALELDDSALYLCASSSGQGPYEQYFGPGTRLTVT.

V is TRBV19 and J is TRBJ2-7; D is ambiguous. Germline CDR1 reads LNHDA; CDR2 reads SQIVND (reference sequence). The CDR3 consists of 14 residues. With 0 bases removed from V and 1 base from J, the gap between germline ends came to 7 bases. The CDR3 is CASSIEGRSYEQYF. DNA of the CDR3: TGTGCCAGTAGTATAGAGGGCAGGTCCTACGAGCAGTACTTC.

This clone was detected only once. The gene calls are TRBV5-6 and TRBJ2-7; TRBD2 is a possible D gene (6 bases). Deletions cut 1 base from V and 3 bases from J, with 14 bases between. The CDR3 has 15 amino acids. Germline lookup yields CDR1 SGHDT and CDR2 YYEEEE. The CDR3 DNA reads TGTGCCAGCAGCTTGTTCGGGGGTCTCGTCTACGAGCAGTACTTC. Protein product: CASSLFGGLVYEQYF. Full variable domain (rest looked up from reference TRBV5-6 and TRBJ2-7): DAGVTQSPTHLIKTRGQQVTLRCSPKSGHDTVSWYQQALGQGPQFIFQYYEEEERQRGNFPDRFSGHQFPNYSSELNVNALLLGDSALYLCASSLFGGLVYEQYFGPGTRLTVT.

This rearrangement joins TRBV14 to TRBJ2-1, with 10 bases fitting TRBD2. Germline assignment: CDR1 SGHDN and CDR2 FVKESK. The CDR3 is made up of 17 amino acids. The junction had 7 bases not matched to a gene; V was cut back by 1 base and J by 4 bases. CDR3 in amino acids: CASSQVSGGPVYNEQFF. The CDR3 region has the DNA TGTGCCAGCAGCCAAGTTAGCGGGGGGCCCGTATACAATGAGCAGTTCTTC.

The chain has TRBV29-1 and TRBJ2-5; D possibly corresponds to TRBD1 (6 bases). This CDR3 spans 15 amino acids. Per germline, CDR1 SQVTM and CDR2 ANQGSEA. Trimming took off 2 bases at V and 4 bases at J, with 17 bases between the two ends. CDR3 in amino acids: CSVEPQGKAAETQYF. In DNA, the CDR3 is TGCAGCGTTGAACCCCAGGGGAAGGCGGCAGAGACCCAGTACTTC.

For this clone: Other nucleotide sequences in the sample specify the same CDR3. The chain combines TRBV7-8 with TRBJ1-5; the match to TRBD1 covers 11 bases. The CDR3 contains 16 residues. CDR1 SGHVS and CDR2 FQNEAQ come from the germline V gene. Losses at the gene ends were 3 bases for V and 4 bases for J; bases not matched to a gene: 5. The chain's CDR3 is CASSFSGTGGNQPQHF. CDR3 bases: TGTGCCAGCAGCTTCTCCGGGACAGGGGGTAATCAGCCCCAGCATTTT.

The CDR3: CASSVGQGTQETQYF. The CDR3 bases are TGTGCCAGCAGCGTAGGTCAGGGAACTCAAGAGACCCAGTACTTC. The genes are TRBV9 and TRBJ2-5; tentatively, D is TRBD1 (5 bases). This CDR3 is 15 amino acids long. V lost 0 bases, J lost 2 bases, and 11 bases lay in between. Germline V gives CDR1 SGDLS, CDR2 YYNGEE.

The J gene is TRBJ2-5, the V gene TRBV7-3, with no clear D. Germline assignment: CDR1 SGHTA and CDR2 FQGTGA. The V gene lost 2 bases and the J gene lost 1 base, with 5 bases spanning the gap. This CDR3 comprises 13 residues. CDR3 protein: CASSLGTQETQYF. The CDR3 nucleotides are TGTGCCAGCAGCTTAGGCACCCAAGAGACCCAGTACTTC.

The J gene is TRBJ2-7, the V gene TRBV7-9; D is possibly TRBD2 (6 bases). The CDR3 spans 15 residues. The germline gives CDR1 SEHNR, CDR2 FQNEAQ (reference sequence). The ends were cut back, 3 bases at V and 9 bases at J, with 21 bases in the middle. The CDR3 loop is CASSFAGGGAGSQYF. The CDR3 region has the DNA TGTGCCAGCAGCTTCGCCGGTGGCGGGGCAGGCTCGCAGTACTTC.

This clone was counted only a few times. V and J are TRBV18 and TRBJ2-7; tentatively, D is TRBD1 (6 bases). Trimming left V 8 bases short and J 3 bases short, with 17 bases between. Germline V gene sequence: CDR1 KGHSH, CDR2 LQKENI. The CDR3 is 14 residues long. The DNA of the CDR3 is TGTGCCAGCCGAGGGACATATAAAGGCTACGAGCAGTACTTC. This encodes CASRGTYKGYEQYF.

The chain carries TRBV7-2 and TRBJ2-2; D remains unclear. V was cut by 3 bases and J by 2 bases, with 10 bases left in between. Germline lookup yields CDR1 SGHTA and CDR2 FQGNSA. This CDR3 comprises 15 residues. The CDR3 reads CASSLWAGNTGELFF. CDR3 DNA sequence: TGTGCCAGCAGCTTGTGGGCAGGAAACACCGGGGAGCTGTTTTTT.

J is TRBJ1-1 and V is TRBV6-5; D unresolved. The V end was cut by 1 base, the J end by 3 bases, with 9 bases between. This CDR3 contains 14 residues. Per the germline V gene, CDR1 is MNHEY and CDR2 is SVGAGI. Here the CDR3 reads CASSYFGGDTEAFF. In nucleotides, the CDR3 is TGTGCCAGCAGTTACTTTGGCGGCGACACTGAAGCTTTCTTT.